This T cell receptor beta chain originates from a study of T cell changes during pregnancy in multiple sclerosis. Per germline, CDR1 SGHAT and CDR2 FQNNGV. V was clipped by 0 bases and J by 4 bases, with 13 bases between them. The CDR3 has 16 residues. This table comes from immunoSEQ multiplex PCR, and its TCRdb copy is limited to in-frame clones, with some not included. The data contain around 80,000 clones, 85% to 95% of them seen just once; the ten biggest clones take up around 2.3%. The sequence was obtained from a female donor with multiple sclerosis, enrolled in a pregnancy study. The sequencing used peripheral blood, collected before pregnancy. The chain recombines TRBV11-2 with TRBJ2-1, with a possible D match to TRBD2 (6 bases). CDR3 nucleotide sequence: TGTGCCAGCAGCTTAGAACCTAGCGCCTCGTACAATGAGCAGTTCTTC. Amino acid sequence: CASSLEPSASYNEQFF.